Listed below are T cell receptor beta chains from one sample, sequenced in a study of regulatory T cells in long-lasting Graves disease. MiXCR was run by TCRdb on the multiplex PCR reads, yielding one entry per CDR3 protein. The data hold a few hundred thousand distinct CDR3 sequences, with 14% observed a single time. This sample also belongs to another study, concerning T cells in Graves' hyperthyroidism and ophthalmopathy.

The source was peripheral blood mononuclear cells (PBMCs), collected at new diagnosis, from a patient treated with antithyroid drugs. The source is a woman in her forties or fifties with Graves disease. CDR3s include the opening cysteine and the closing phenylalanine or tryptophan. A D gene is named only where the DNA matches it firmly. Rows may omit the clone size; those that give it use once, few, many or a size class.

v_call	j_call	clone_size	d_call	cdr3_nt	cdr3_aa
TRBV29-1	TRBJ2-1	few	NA	TGCAGCGTTGTTCAGGACATGTACAATGAGCAGTTCTTC	CSVVQDMYNEQFF
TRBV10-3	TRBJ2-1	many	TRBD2	TGTGCCATCAGTGAGTCTGGGGGAGGGTCCTACAATGAGCAGTTCTTC	CAISESGGGSYNEQFF
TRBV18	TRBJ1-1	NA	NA	TGTGCCAGCTCACCATCGGGGGAGGCAGCTTTCTTT	CASSPSGEAAFF
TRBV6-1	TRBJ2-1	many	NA	TGTGCCAGCATGAGCGCCCTCAGTGAGCAGTTCTTC	CASMSALSEQFF
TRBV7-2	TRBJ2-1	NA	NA	TGTGCCAGCAGCGGTAGCTCTGAGCAGTTCTTC	CASSGSSEQFF
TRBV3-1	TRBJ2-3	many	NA	TGTGCCAGCAGCTCATCGGGAGTAAGAGCAGATACGCAGTATTTT	CASSSSGVRADTQYF
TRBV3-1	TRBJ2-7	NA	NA	TGTGCCAGCAGCCAGTCGTCCTACGAGCTGTACTTC	CASSQSSYELYF
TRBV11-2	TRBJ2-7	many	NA	TGTGCCAGCAGCATAGACGGTCCCTACGAGCAGTACTTC	CASSIDGPYEQYF
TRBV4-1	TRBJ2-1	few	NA	TGCGCCAGCAGCCAAGATGTGGTGAGTTGGCTGGGAGATGAGCAGTTCTTC	CASSQDVVSWLGDEQFF
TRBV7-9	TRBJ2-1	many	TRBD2	TGTGCCAGCAGCTTAGATAGCGGGAACTACAATGAGCAGTTCTTC	CASSLDSGNYNEQFF
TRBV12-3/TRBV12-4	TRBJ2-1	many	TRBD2	TGTGCCAGCAGTACCCCGGGACTAGCCGACAATGAGCAGTTCTTC	CASSTPGLADNEQFF